What follows describes a single T cell receptor beta chain. This sample stems from a study of control samples from healthy donors and cancer patients. Clones were read by immunoSEQ multiplex PCR, and TCRdb kept only the in-frame ones, dropping some. The sample contains around 200,000 clones, over 90% of which appear only once. The CDR3 is made up of 15 amino acids. Germline V gene data show CDR1 as SEHNR and CDR2 as FQNEAQ (reference sequence). Trimming at V came to 5 bases and at J to 2 bases, leaving 5 bases not matched to a gene. The TCR comes from a man between 50 and 59 years old in good health. Material: blood. The chain is built from TRBV7-9 and TRBJ2-2; 7 bases agree with TRBD2. The CDR3 is CASSGSGVNTGELFF. The CDR3 nucleotides read TGTGCCAGCAGCGGAAGCGGGGTAAACACCGGGGAGCTGTTTTTT.